Following are 9 T cell receptor beta chains from one sample sequenced in a study of molecular identifiers for immune sequencing clone quantification (dated by TCRdb to the late 2010s). The library was prepared using PCR. TCRdb records NextSeq 500 as the sequencer. TCRdb reprocessed the public reads (quality trimming at Q25 with fastp, clone calling with MiXCR) and kept in-frame beta chains. Here each entry gathers all rows of one CDR3 protein and keeps the most common genes and DNA. The sample includes over 300,000 distinct CDR3 sequences, with under 25% observed a single time. The top ten constitute 0.65% to 0.75% of the sample. Input material: naive CD8+ T cells from blood, with Jurkat cell RNA spiked in. According to the study, the label for this sample's cell subset or site signals: FACS-sorted CD8+CD4-CCR7+CD45RA+ naive T cells. These receptors originate from a human donor in good health. Some libraries in this study had Jurkat cell RNA spiked in.

Worth noting for this clonotype: A read error may be the cause here, since a much bigger clone is one base away. The J gene is TRBJ2-1, the V gene TRBV5-1; D may correspond to TRBD1 or TRBD2 (5 bases each). Germline CDR1 reads SGHRS; CDR2 reads YFSETQ. With 2 bases removed from V and 8 bases from J, the gap between germline ends came to 20 bases. The CDR3 is made up of 16 amino acids. In DNA form, the CDR3 reads TGCGCCAGCAGCTTCCGGGGCCCGAGTACTCACGATGAGCAGTTCTTC. It encodes CASSFRGPSTHDEQFF.

This clonotype was seen many times. The chain couples TRBV6-5 to TRBJ1-1, with D possibly being TRBD1 (5 bases). Germline values: CDR1 MNHEY, CDR2 SVGAGI. Trimming cost V 8 bases and J 1 base, with 8 bases left between them. The CDR3 runs 12 residues. The CDR3 coding sequence is TGTGCCAGCGGAACAGGGAACACTGAAGCTTTCTTT. Translation gives CASGTGNTEAFF.

As concerns this clonotype: Just one base apart from a much larger clone, this may be a read error. For the CDR3, the DNA is TGCGCCAGCAGCTTGGGTTCGACAGGGGAATCACGCCTCCACTTT. It yields the protein CASSLGSTGESRLHF. The chain combines TRBV5-1 with TRBJ1-6; 8 positions match TRBD1. Germline CDR1 SGHRS, CDR2 YFSETQ. CDR3 length equals 15 residues.

In this sample, this clonotype turned up many times. The rearrangement joins TRBV7-9 to TRBJ2-4, with unresolved D. The CDR3 sequence is 15 residues long. V was clipped by 5 bases and J by 3 bases, with 14 bases between them. Germline V CDR1 and CDR2: SEHNR, FQNEAQ (reference sequence). The CDR3 nucleotides are TGTGCCAGCAGCCCCCCGGGCTTATTCAAAAACATTCAGTACTTC. Its translation is CASSPPGLFKNIQYF.

This clonotype occurred many times. The chain recombines TRBV7-2 with TRBJ2-3; 7 nucleotides match TRBD2. In germline, CDR1 is SGHTA, CDR2 FQGNSA. This CDR3 is 16 amino acids long. The V gene end was trimmed by 1 base and the J gene end by 2 bases; junction bases not matched to a gene: 6. CDR3 residues: CASSLGASGHTDTQYF. CDR3 DNA sequence: TGTGCCAGCAGCTTAGGGGCTAGCGGACACACAGATACGCAGTATTTT. Variable domain in full (rest from reference TRBV7-2 and TRBJ2-3): GAGVSQSPSNKVTEKGKDVELRCDPISGHTALYWYRQSLGQGLEFLIYFQGNSAPDKSGLPSDRFSAERTGGSVSTLTIQRTQQEDSAVYLCASSLGASGHTDTQYFGPGTRLTVL.

The V and J genes are TRBV12-3 or TRBV12-4 and TRBJ2-1; 9 bases match TRBD2. The CDR3 runs 14 residues. The J segment lost 7 bases and the V segment lost 7 bases, leaving 8 bases of the junction unmatched. The CDR3: CASTPSSGINEQFF. The CDR3 DNA reads TGTGCCAGCACCCCGTCTAGCGGGATTAATGAGCAGTTCTTC.

On this clonotype itself: A clone one base away is much larger, so this may be a read error. This chain connects TRBV7-9 to TRBJ2-5; D is unclear. Per germline, CDR1 SEHNR and CDR2 FQNEAQ (reference sequence). The CDR3 is made up of 13 amino acids. Here the CDR3 reads CASSFMLQGTQYF. Written as DNA, the CDR3 is TGTGCCAGCAGCTTTATGTTACAAGGGACCCAGTACTTC. The variable domain in full, with the rest retrieved from reference TRBV7-9 and TRBJ2-5, is DTGVSQNPRHKITKRGQNVTFRCDPISEHNRLYWYRQTLGQGPEFLTYFQNEAQLEKSRLLSDRFSAERPKGSFSTLEIQRTEQGDSAMYLCASSFMLQGTQYFGPGTRLLVL.

At least ten counts were recorded for this clonotype. The chain links TRBV5-4 to TRBJ2-2, with a tentative D call TRBD1 (5 bases). V was trimmed by 2 bases and J by 0 bases, leaving 5 bases between them. This CDR3 has 14 amino acids. Germline V gene data show CDR1 as SGHNT and CDR2 as YYREEE (reference sequence). CDR3 nucleotide sequence: TGTGCCAGCAGCTTAGGGGCGAACACCGGGGAGCTGTTTTTT. Its protein product is CASSLGANTGELFF.

With respect to this clonotype: This clone may be a read error of a much larger clone one base away. The chain links TRBV29-1 to TRBJ1-1; D gene uncertain. CDR3 length: 15 amino acids. The V gene's germline CDR1 is SQVTM and CDR2 ANQGSEA. The CDR3 sequence: CSVQDDTEVNTAAFF. The DNA for the CDR3 is TGCAGCGTTCAGGATGACACAGAGGTGAACACTGCAGCTTTCTTT.